This TCR beta chain comes out of a study of blood T cells in healthy people across ages. Study-level results: As age increased, TCR beta diversity per million T cells fell in a roughly linear fashion.

The CDR3 runs to 15 residues. V was clipped by 10 bases and J by 2 bases; unmatched bases: 4. Germline CDR1 is MNHNY and CDR2 is SVGAGI (reference sequence). Concerning this clonotype: Its matching antigen is unknown.

A J-beta primer mix and a sample-barcoded 5' primer were used in a second PCR of about 7 to 12 cycles. A single record per CDR3 protein comes from TCRdb applying MiXCR to the 5' RACE reads. The sample holds roughly 1,500,000 distinct CDR3 sequences, 30% to 35% seen once. This TCR was sampled from a woman aged 25-40 years in good health. The chain uses TRBV6-6 and TRBJ2-6, with TRBD1 matching over 11 bases. The sample consisted of blood. The DNA of the CDR3 is TGTGCCACAGGACAGGGGGCGACTGGGGCCAACGTCCTGACTTTC. Amino acids: CATGQGATGANVLTF.